This TCR beta chain was sequenced in a study of blood T cell repertoires in COVID-19. Study information: Both acute and convalescent COVID-19 samples were obtained from the United States, Italy and Spain. The cDNA or gDNA used as material had been derived from T cells, B-cell-depleted T cells, or PBMCs.

In the study's own analysis: Reference gene primer amplification in the assay estimated nucleated cell counts. Measured with immunoSEQ multiplex PCR; TCRdb has only the in-frame clones, and not every one. Clone size and the V and J calls come from that table; the DNA yielded D and trimming. Among roughly 160,000 clones listed, more than 75% were seen once. V shed 7 bases and J shed 4 bases, with 13 bases lying between them. The germline V gene has CDR1 MDHEN and CDR2 SYDVKM. The CDR3 consists of 13 residues. Followed over time, Seattle patients had been enrolled while infection was active. This sequence joins TRBV28 and TRBJ2-5; tentative D call: TRBD1 (6 bases). Sequenced material: peripheral blood. The receptor's source is a woman in her 70s with COVID-19, enrolled during active disease. As DNA, the CDR3 is TGTGCCAGCACCAGGACAGTTATAGAGACCCAGTACTTC. Translation: CASTRTVIETQYF.